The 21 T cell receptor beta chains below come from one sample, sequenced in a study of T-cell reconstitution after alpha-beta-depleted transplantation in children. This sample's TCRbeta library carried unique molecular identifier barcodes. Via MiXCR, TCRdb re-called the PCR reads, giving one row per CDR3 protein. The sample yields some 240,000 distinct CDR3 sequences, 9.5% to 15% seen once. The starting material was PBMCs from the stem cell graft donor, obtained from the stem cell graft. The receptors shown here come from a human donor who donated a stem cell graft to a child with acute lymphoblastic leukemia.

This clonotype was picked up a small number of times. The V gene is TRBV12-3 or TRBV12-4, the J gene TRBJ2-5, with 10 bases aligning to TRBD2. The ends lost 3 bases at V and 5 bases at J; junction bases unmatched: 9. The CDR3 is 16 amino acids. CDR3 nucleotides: TGTGCCAGCAGTTTTTCTAGCGGGAGCCCCCAGGAGACCCAGTACTTC. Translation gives CASSFSSGSPQETQYF.

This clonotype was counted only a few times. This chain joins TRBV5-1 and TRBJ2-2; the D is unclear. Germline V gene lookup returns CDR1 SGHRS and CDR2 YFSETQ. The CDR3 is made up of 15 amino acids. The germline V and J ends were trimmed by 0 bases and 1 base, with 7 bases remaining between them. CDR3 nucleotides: TGCGCCAGCAGCTTGGGACGGAGGAACACCGGGGAGCTGTTTTTT. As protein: CASSLGRRNTGELFF. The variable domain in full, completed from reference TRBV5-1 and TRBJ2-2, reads KAGVTQTPRYLIKTRGQQVTLSCSPISGHRSVSWYQQTPGQGLQFLFEYFSETQRNKGNFPGRFSGRQFSNSRSEMNVSTLELGDSALYLCASSLGRRNTGELFFGEGSRLTVL.

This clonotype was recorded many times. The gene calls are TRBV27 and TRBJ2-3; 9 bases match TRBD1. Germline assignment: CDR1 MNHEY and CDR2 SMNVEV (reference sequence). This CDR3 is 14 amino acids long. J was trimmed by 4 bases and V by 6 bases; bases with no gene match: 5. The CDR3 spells CASSRDRASDTQYF. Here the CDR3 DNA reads TGTGCCAGCAGCCGGGACAGGGCTTCAGATACGCAGTATTTT.

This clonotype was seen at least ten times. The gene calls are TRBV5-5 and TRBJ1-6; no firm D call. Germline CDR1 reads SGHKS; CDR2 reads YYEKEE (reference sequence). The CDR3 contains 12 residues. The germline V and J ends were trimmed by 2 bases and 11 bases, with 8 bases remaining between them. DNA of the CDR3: TGTGCCAGCAGCTTCTTTGAAGCACCCCTCCACTTT. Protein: CASSFFEAPLHF. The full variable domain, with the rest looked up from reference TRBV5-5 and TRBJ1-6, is DAGVTQSPTHLIKTRGQQVTLRCSPISGHKSVSWYQQVLGQGPQFIFQYYEKEERGRGNFPDRFSARQFPNYSSELNVNALLLGDSALYLCASSFFEAPLHFGNGTRLTVT.

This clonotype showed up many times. The CDR3 DNA sequence: TGTGCCAGCAGCTCCCTACGGGCCTATTCACCCCTCCACTTT. Translated: CASSSLRAYSPLHF. This rearrangement joins TRBV28 to TRBJ1-6, with D hard to call. Trimming removed 6 bases at V and 8 bases at J, with 14 bases between. From germline, CDR1 is MDHEN and CDR2 SYDVKM. The CDR3 length is 14 residues.

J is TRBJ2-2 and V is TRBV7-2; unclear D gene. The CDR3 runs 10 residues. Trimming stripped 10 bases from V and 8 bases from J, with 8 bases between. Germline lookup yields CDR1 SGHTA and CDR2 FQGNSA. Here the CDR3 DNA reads TGTGCCACCCAGGAGGGGGAGCTGTTTTTT. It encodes CATQEGELFF.

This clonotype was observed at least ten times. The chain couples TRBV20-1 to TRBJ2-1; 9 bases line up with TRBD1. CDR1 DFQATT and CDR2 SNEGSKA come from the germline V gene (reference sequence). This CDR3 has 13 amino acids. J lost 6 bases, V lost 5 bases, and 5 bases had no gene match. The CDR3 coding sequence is TGCAGTGCTGACAGGGGGTTTAGCAATGAGCAGTTCTTC. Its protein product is CSADRGFSNEQFF.

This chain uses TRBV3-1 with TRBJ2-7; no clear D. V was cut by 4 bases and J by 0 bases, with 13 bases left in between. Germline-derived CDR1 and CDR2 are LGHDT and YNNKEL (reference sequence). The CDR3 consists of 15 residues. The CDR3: CASSPLQIPSYEQYF. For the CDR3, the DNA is TGTGCCAGCAGCCCCCTCCAGATACCCTCCTACGAGCAGTACTTC.

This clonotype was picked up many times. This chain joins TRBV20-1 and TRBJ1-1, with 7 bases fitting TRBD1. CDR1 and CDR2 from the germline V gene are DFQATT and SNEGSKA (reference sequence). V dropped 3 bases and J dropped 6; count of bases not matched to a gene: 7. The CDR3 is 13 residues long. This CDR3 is CSARGTGVAEAFF. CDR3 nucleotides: TGCAGTGCTAGGGGAACAGGGGTGGCTGAAGCTTTCTTT.

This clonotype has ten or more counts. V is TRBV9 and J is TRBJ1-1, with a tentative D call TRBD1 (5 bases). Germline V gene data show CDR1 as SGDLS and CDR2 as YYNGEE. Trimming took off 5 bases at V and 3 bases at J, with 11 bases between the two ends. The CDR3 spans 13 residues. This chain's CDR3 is CASSQRGDTEAFF. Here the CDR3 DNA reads TGTGCCAGCAGTCAGCGGGGGGACACTGAAGCTTTCTTT.

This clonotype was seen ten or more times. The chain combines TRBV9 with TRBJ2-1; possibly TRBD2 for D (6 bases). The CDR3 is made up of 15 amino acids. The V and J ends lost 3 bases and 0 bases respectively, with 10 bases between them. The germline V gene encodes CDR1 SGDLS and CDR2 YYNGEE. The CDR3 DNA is TGTGCCAGCAGCGGGCGGGACTCCTCCTACAATGAGCAGTTCTTC. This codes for CASSGRDSSYNEQFF.

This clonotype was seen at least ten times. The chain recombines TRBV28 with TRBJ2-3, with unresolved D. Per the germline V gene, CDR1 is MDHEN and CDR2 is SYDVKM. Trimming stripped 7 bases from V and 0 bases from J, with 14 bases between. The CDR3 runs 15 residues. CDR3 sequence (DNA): TGTGCCAGCAACCCTATCAAGACTAGCACAGATACGCAGTATTTT. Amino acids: CASNPIKTSTDTQYF.

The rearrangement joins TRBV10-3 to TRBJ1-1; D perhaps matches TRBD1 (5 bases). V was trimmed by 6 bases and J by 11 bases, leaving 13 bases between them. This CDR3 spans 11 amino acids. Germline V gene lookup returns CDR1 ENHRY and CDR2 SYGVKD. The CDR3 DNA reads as TGTGCCATCAGGCGGGACGGGGGGGCTTTCTTT. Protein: CAIRRDGGAFF.

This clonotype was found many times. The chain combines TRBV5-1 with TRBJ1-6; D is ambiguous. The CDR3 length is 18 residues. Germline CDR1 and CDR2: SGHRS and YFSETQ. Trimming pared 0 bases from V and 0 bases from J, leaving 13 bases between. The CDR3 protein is CASSLGTRSSSYNSPLHF. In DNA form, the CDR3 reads TGCGCCAGCAGCTTGGGGACTCGCTCCAGCTCCTATAATTCACCCCTCCACTTT.

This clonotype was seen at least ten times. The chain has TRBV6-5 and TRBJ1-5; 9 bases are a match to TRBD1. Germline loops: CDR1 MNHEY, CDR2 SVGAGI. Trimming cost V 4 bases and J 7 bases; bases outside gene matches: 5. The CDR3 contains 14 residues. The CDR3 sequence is CASSSDRGLQPQHF. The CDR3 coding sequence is TGTGCCAGCAGTTCGGACAGGGGCTTGCAGCCCCAGCATTTT.

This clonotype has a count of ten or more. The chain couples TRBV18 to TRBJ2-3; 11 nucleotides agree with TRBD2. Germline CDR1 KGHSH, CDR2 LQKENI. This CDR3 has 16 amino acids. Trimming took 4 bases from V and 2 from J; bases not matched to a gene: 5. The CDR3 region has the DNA TGTGCCAGCTCACGGTCTAGCGGGGGGTCCACAGATACGCAGTATTTT. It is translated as CASSRSSGGSTDTQYF.

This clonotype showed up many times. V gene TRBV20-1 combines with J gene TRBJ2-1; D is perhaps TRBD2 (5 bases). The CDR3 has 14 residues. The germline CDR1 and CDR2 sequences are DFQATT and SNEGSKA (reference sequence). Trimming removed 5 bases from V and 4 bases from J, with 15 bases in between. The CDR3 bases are TGCAGTGCTCTCCCCCCTACGGGATACAATGAGCAGTTCTTC. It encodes CSALPPTGYNEQFF.

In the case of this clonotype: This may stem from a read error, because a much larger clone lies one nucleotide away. CDR3 sequence (DNA): TGTGCCAGCACCGGGGGATGGTACACTGAAGCTTTCTTT. Protein: CASTGGWYTEAFF. The chain couples TRBV6-1 to TRBJ1-1; perhaps TRBD1 as D (5 bases). Trimming took off 7 bases at V and 3 bases at J, with 12 bases between the two ends. The CDR3 is made up of 13 amino acids. Germline CDR1 and CDR2: MNHNS and SASEGT.

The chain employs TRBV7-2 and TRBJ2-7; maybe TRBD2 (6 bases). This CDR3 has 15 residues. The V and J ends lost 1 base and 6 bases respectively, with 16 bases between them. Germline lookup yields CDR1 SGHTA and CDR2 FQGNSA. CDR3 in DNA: TGTGCCAGCAGCTTAGGGGGCGGGATCAGAGGCGAGCAGTACTTC. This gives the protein CASSLGGGIRGEQYF.

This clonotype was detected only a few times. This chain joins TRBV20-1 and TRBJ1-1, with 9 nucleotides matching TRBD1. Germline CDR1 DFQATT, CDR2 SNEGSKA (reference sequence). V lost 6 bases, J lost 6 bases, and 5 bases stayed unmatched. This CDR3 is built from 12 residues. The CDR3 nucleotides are TGCAGTGCCCGTCGACAGGGGGCTGAAGCTTTCTTT. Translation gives CSARRQGAEAFF.

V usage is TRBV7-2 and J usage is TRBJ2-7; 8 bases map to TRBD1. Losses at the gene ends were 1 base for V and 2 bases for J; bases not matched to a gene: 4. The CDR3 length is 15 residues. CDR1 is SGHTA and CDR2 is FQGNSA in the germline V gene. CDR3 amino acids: CASSLVSGGAYEQYF. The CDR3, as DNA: TGTGCCAGCAGCTTAGTGTCAGGGGGCGCCTACGAGCAGTACTTC.